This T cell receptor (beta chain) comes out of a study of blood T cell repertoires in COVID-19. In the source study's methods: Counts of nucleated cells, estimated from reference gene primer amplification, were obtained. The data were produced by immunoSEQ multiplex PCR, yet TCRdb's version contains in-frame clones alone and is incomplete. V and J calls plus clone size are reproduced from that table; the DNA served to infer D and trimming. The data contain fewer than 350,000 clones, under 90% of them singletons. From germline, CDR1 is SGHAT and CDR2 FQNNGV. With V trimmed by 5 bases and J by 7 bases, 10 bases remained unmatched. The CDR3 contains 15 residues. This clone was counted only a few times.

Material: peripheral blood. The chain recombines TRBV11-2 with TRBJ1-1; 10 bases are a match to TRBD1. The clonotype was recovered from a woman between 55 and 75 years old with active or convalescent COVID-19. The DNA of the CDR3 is TGTGCCAGCAGCGCCGGTGGCGGGACAGGGGATGAAGCTTTCTTT. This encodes CASSAGGGTGDEAFF.